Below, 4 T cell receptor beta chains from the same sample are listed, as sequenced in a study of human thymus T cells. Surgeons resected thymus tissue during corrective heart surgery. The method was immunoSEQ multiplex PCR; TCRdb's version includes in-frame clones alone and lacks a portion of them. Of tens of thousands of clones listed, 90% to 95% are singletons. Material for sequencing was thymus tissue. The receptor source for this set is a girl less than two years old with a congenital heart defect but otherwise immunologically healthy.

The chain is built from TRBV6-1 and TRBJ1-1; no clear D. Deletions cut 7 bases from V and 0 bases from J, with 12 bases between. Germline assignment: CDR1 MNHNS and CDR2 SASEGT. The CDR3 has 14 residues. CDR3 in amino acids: CASMKDGLNTEAFF. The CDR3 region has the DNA TGTGCCAGCATGAAGGACGGTTTGAACACTGAAGCTTTCTTT.

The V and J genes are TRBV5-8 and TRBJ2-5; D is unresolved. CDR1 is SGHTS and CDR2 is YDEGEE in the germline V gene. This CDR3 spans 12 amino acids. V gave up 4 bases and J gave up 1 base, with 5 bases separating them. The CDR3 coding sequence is TGTGCCAGCAGCAGCCTCCAAGAGACCCAGTACTTC. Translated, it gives CASSSLQETQYF.

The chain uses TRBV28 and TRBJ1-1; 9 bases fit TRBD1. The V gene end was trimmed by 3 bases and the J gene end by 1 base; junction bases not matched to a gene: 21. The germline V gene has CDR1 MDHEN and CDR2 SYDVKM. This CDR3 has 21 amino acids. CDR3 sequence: CASSFRGQGIKEFGSNTEAFF. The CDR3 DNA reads TGTGCCAGCAGTTTTAGGGGACAGGGTATTAAGGAGTTCGGGTCGAACACTGAAGCTTTCTTT.

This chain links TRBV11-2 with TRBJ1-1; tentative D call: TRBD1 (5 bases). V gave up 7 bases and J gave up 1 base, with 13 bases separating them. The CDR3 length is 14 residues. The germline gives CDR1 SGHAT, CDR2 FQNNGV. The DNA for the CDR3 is TGTGCCAGCATTCCCTTGGACAAGAACACTGAAGCTTTCTTT. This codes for CASIPLDKNTEAFF.